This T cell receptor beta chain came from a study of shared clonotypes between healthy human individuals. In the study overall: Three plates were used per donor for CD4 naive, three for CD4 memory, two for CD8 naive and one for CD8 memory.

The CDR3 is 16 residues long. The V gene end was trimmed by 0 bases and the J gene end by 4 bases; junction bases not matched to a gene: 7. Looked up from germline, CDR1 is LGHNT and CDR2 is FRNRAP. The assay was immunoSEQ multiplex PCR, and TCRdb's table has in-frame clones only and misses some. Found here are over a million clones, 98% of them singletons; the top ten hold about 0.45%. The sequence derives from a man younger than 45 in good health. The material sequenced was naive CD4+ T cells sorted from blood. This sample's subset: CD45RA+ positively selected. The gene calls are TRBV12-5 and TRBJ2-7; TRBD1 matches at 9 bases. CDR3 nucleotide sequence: TGTGCTAGTGGTTTGGTACGGTCCGGACAGGGGTACGAGCAGTACTTC. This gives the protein CASGLVRSGQGYEQYF. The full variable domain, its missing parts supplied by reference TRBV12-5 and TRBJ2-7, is DARVTQTPRHKVTEMGQEVTMRCQPILGHNTVFWYRQTMMQGLELLAYFRNRAPLDDSGMPKDRFSAEMPDATLATLKIQPSEPRDSAVYFCASGLVRSGQGYEQYFGPGTRLTVT.